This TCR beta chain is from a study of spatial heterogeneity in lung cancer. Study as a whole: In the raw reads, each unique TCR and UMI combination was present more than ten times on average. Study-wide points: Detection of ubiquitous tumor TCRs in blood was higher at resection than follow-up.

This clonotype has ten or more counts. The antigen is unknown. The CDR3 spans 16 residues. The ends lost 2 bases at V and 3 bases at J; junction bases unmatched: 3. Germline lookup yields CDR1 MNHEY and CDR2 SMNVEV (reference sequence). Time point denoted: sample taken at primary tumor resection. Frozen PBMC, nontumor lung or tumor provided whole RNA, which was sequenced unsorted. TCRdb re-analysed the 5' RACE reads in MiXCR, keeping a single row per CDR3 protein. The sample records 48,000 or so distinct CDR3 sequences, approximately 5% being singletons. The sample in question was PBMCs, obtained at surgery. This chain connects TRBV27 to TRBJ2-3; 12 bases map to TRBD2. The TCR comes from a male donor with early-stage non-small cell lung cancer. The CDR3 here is CASSLGLAGSTDTQYF. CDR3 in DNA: TGTGCCAGCAGTTTAGGACTAGCGGGAAGTACAGATACGCAGTATTTT.